Below are 28 T cell receptor beta chains sequenced from a single sample in a study of T cell responses to AZD1222 COVID-19 vaccine. Measured with immunoSEQ multiplex PCR; TCRdb has only the in-frame clones, and not every one. The repertoire holds 130,000 to 150,000 clones, roughly 88% seen once, with 3% to 3.5% in the top ten. The specimen comprised peripheral blood, sampled on day 0 of MenACWY control vaccination. The receptors derive from an adult in good health.

The J gene is TRBJ2-7, the V gene TRBV7-2; D tentatively fits TRBD1 or TRBD2 (5 bases each). Between the trimmed V and J ends, which lost 4 bases and 2 bases, there was a span of 12 bases. CDR3 length: 14 residues. Germline V gene lookup returns CDR1 SGHTA and CDR2 FQGNSA. For the CDR3, the DNA is TGTGCCAGCAGCTCGGGGACGGTCCCCTACGAGCAGTACTTC. The encoded protein is CASSSGTVPYEQYF.

The chain carries TRBV19 and TRBJ1-2; D perhaps matches TRBD1 (6 bases). This CDR3 region has 16 residues. V lost 0 bases to trimming and J lost 4 bases, with 15 bases between them. Germline lookup yields CDR1 LNHDA and CDR2 SQIVND (reference sequence). In DNA form, the CDR3 reads TGTGCCAGTAGTATAGATCGGCAAGGGGGTGGCTATGGCTACACCTTC. It yields the protein CASSIDRQGGGYGYTF.

The chain combines TRBV2 with TRBJ2-7, with 9 bases fitting TRBD2. This CDR3 has 15 amino acids. Germline V gives CDR1 SNHLY, CDR2 FYNNEI. Germline trimming cut 3 bases from V and 2 bases from J; bases unmatched to any gene: 5. CDR3 loop: CASSDGAGGPYEQYF. In DNA form, the CDR3 reads TGTGCCAGCAGTGACGGGGCGGGGGGGCCCTACGAGCAGTACTTC. Complete variable domain (other parts from reference TRBV2 and TRBJ2-7): EPEVTQTPSHQVTQMGQEVILRCVPISNHLYFYWYRQILGQKVEFLVSFYNNEISEKSEIFDDQFSVERPDGSNFTLKIRSTKLEDSAMYFCASSDGAGGPYEQYFGPGTRLTVT.

The rearrangement uses TRBV7-2 and TRBJ1-1; no firm D call. Germline CDR1 SGHTA, CDR2 FQGNSA. V was pared by 7 bases and J by 6 bases, with 18 bases between. This CDR3 contains 14 residues. The chain's CDR3 is CASTPRTLDAEAFF. Written as DNA, the CDR3 is TGTGCCAGCACCCCGAGGACTCTCGATGCTGAAGCTTTCTTT.

This chain joins TRBV7-2 and TRBJ1-3; possibly TRBD1 for D (5 bases). Trimming pared 3 bases from V and 7 bases from J, leaving 13 bases between. CDR1 is SGHTA, CDR2 FQGNSA, per germline. The CDR3 has 14 residues. CDR3 DNA: TGTGCCAGCAGCTTGGGACCGAGGGAGAACACCATATATTTT. Encoded protein: CASSLGPRENTIYF.

This clone was picked up a small number of times. V usage is TRBV6-6 and J usage is TRBJ2-7; D unresolved. V was cut by 1 base and J by 3 bases, with 10 bases left in between. Looked up from germline, CDR1 is MNHNY and CDR2 is SVGAGI (reference sequence). The CDR3 contains 14 residues. The CDR3 DNA reads as TGTGCCAGCAGTTACTTTCCGACTGGCTACGAGCAGTACTTC. Amino acid sequence: CASSYFPTGYEQYF.

The chain recombines TRBV5-4 with TRBJ1-2; 9 nucleotides match TRBD1. The ends lost 4 bases at V and 5 bases at J; junction bases unmatched: 15. Germline lookup yields CDR1 SGHNT and CDR2 YYREEE (reference sequence). The CDR3 covers 17 residues. The CDR3 coding sequence is TGTGCCAGCAGCCCGGGGACAGGGCCACGCTTACCTTATGGCTACACCTTC. Protein product: CASSPGTGPRLPYGYTF.

This chain links TRBV7-3 with TRBJ1-2, with D uncertain. The CDR3 length is 15 residues. V was clipped by 5 bases and J by 0 bases, with 13 bases between them. Per germline, CDR1 SGHTA and CDR2 FQGTGA. Here the CDR3 DNA reads TGTGCCAGCAGCCCGTCGGGAATCCCTAACTATGGCTACACCTTC. Translating it yields CASSPSGIPNYGYTF.

The rearrangement links TRBV5-1 to TRBJ2-7, with 7 bases matching TRBD2. V lost 4 bases and J lost 5; bases outside the gene matches: 12. This CDR3 has 15 residues. The V gene's germline CDR1 is SGHRS and CDR2 YFSETQ. The CDR3 spells CASSPSGGSYHEQYF. CDR3 coding DNA: TGCGCCAGCAGCCCGTCGGGCGGGAGCTACCACGAGCAGTACTTC.

This rearrangement joins TRBV28 to TRBJ2-7, with TRBD1 matching 7 bases. J lost 2 bases, V lost 5 bases, and 12 bases had no gene match. The CDR3 runs to 16 residues. Germline CDR1 and CDR2: MDHEN and SYDVKM. DNA for the CDR3: TGTGCCAGCAGTCTCACTCGACAGGGCAATACCTACGAGCAGTACTTC. Translation gives CASSLTRQGNTYEQYF.

The chain employs TRBV4-3 and TRBJ2-7, with TRBD1 as a possible D gene (5 bases). This CDR3 is 15 amino acids long. Per the germline V gene, CDR1 is LGHNA and CDR2 is YSLEER. Trimming took off 1 base at V and 3 bases at J, with 13 bases between the two ends. The CDR3 here is CASSQVGLLHYEQYF. DNA for the CDR3: TGCGCCAGCAGCCAAGTGGGGCTCTTACACTACGAGCAGTACTTC.

A single count supports this clone. This chain connects TRBV6-1 to TRBJ2-7; D gene uncertain. V was cut by 1 base and J by 4 bases, with 8 bases left in between. The CDR3 totals 13 residues. The germline gives CDR1 MNHNS, CDR2 SASEGT. CDR3 protein: CASSEEWGYEQYF. The CDR3 DNA follows: TGTGCCAGCAGTGAAGAGTGGGGTTACGAGCAGTACTTC.

The chain carries TRBV5-8 and TRBJ2-3, with a tentative D call TRBD1 (5 bases). This CDR3 is built from 13 residues. Germline assignment: CDR1 SGHTS and CDR2 YDEGEE. The V gene lost 0 bases and the J gene lost 3 bases, with 5 bases spanning the gap. CDR3: CASSLDRTDTQYF. The CDR3 DNA reads TGTGCCAGCAGCTTGGACAGGACAGATACGCAGTATTTT.

This clone has more than one count but fewer than ten. The genes are TRBV6-1 and TRBJ1-5; TRBD1 aligns across 10 bases. The CDR3 totals 17 residues. J lost 7 bases, V lost 1 base, and 10 bases had no gene match. Germline CDR1 and CDR2: MNHNS and SASEGT. The DNA of the CDR3 is TGTGCCAGCAGTGAAGGGGGACAGGGGTCATATCCCCAGCCCCAGCATTTT. It translates to CASSEGGQGSYPQPQHF.

In this sample, this clone turned up a few times. The chain couples TRBV6-1 to TRBJ1-1, with D possibly being TRBD1 (5 bases). Trimming stripped 6 bases from V and 1 base from J, with 9 bases between. This CDR3 is built from 13 residues. Germline V gene data show CDR1 as MNHNS and CDR2 as SASEGT. The CDR3 is CASRHGGNTEAFF. CDR3 DNA: TGTGCCAGCAGACACGGGGGGAACACTGAAGCTTTCTTT.

The rearrangement uses TRBV18 and TRBJ2-1; 7 positions agree with TRBD2. This CDR3 is built from 16 residues. With V trimmed by 2 bases and J by 6 bases, 10 bases remained unmatched. Germline-derived CDR1 and CDR2 are KGHSH and LQKENI. This CDR3 is CASSPSMGGPINEQFF. For the CDR3, the DNA is TGTGCCAGCTCACCATCCATGGGAGGGCCTATCAATGAGCAGTTCTTC.

This clone has a single count. J is TRBJ1-2 and V is TRBV5-6; D call uncertain. Trimming cost V 6 bases and J 1 base, with 13 bases left between them. The CDR3 is made up of 14 amino acids. The germline V gene encodes CDR1 SGHDT and CDR2 YYEEEE. This chain's CDR3 is CASTVRAGNYGYTF. The CDR3 region has the DNA TGTGCCAGCACGGTCCGGGCGGGTAACTATGGCTACACCTTC.

The chain couples TRBV5-4 to TRBJ1-6; no definite D call. The germline V and J ends were trimmed by 0 bases and 2 bases, with 9 bases remaining between them. This CDR3 is 16 amino acids long. Germline values: CDR1 SGHNT, CDR2 YYREEE (reference sequence). The CDR3 DNA is TGTGCCAGCAGCTTGGACCCGGCGGCCTATAATTCACCCCTCCACTTT. Protein sequence: CASSLDPAAYNSPLHF.

Worth noting for this clone: Other DNA sequences from this sample encode an identical CDR3 as well. The chain combines TRBV7-2 with TRBJ1-1; D is uncertain. The V gene's germline CDR1 is SGHTA and CDR2 FQGNSA. The CDR3 runs to 14 residues. Trimming took 2 bases from V and 1 from J, leaving 8 bases between them. CDR3 nucleotides: TGTGCCAGCAGCTTATCCCGAGGGAACACTGAAGCTTTCTTT. This sequence encodes CASSLSRGNTEAFF.

The chain is built from TRBV19 and TRBJ2-7, with 8 positions matching TRBD2. CDR1 and CDR2 (germline): LNHDA, SQIVND (reference sequence). CDR3 length: 15 residues. J was trimmed by 3 bases and V by 7 bases; bases with no gene match: 11. CDR3 nucleotides: TGTGCCAGTACCCCGGTGGCGGGGGGTCTCTACGAGCAGTACTTC. This encodes CASTPVAGGLYEQYF.

This clone was seen only once. The chain has TRBV29-1 and TRBJ1-5, with D unresolved. The CDR3 runs to 13 residues. V was pared by 4 bases and J by 3 bases, with 10 bases between. CDR1 and CDR2 from the germline V gene are SQVTM and ANQGSEA. The CDR3: CSVAWGYNQPQHF. The CDR3 nucleotides read TGCAGCGTTGCTTGGGGATACAATCAGCCCCAGCATTTT.

V is TRBV19 and J is TRBJ1-6, with D unclear. The CDR3 totals 15 residues. V was trimmed by 3 bases and J by 6 bases, leaving 12 bases between them. The V gene's germline CDR1 is LNHDA and CDR2 SQIVND (reference sequence). The CDR3 sequence: CASSIQGNLNSPLHF. Written as DNA, the CDR3 is TGTGCCAGTAGTATCCAAGGCAATCTTAATTCACCCCTCCACTTT.

This clone has a single count. J is TRBJ1-6 and V is TRBV19, with TRBD1 as a possible D gene (6 bases). Germline CDR1 reads LNHDA; CDR2 reads SQIVND (reference sequence). Deletions cut 4 bases from V and 0 bases from J, with 16 bases between. The CDR3 sequence is 18 residues long. The CDR3 protein is CASSTPDTGRSYNSPLHF. For the CDR3, the DNA is TGTGCCAGTAGTACCCCGGATACAGGGCGCTCCTATAATTCACCCCTCCACTTT.

The chain is built from TRBV7-3 and TRBJ2-2; 8 bases are shared with TRBD2. This CDR3 is 14 amino acids long. Germline V gives CDR1 SGHTA, CDR2 FQGTGA. Trimming at V came to 5 bases and at J to 6 bases, leaving 5 bases not matched to a gene. CDR3 coding DNA: TGTGCCAGCAGCCCGACTAGCGTTCCCGGGGAGCTGTTTTTT. Encoded protein: CASSPTSVPGELFF.

This clone was counted between two and nine times. V and J are TRBV15 and TRBJ2-7, with D tentatively TRBD2 (5 bases). Trimming cost V 3 bases and J 2 bases, with 17 bases left between them. This CDR3 has 16 amino acids. Germline V gene sequence: CDR1 LNHNV, CDR2 YYDKDF (reference sequence). The CDR3 bases are TGTGCCACCAGCAGCGGAGAGGGAGATGGAGCCTACGAGCAGTACTTC. This translates into CATSSGEGDGAYEQYF.

The rearrangement uses TRBV19 and TRBJ1-1, with 10 positions matching TRBD1. CDR1 and CDR2 from the germline V gene are LNHDA and SQIVND (reference sequence). The CDR3 runs to 16 residues. Losses at the gene ends were 5 bases for V and 5 bases for J; bases not matched to a gene: 11. DNA of the CDR3: TGTGCCAGTAGTTCCCGGGACAGGGGCCGGATGACTGAAGCTTTCTTT. Translated, it gives CASSSRDRGRMTEAFF.

The rearrangement links TRBV5-1 to TRBJ1-2; 7 nucleotides match TRBD1. V trimming: 7 bases; J trimming: 4 bases; junction bases outside the gene matches: 13. CDR1 is SGHRS, CDR2 YFSETQ, per germline. The CDR3 totals 15 residues. The CDR3 spells CASSPPGTDIYGYTF. The CDR3 DNA reads as TGCGCCAGCTCACCGCCCGGGACAGATATCTATGGCTACACCTTC.

CDR3 protein: CASTTLGLNLNEQFF. The CDR3 region has the DNA TGTGCCAGCACTACTCTGGGCCTTAACCTCAATGAGCAGTTCTTC. This sequence joins TRBV28 and TRBJ2-1; D gene ambiguous. Trimming left V 7 bases short and J 6 bases short, with 19 bases between. Germline CDR1 reads MDHEN; CDR2 reads SYDVKM. The CDR3 is 15 amino acids.